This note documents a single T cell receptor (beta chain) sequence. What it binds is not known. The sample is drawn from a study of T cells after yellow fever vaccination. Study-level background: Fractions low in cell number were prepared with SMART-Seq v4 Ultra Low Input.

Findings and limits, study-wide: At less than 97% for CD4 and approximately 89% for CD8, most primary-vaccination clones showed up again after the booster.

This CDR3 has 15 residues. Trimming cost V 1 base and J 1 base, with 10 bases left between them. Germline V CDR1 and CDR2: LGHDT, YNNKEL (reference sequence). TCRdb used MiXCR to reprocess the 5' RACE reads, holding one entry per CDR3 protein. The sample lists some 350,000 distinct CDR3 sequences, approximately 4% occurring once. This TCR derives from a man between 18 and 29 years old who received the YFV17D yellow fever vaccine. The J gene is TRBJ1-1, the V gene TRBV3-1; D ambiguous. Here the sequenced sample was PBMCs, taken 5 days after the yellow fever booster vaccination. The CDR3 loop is CASSQGAHSNTEAFF. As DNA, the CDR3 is TGTGCCAGCAGCCAAGGAGCACATTCGAACACTGAAGCTTTCTTT. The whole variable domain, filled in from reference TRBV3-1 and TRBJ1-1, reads DTAVSQTPKYLVTQMGNDKSIKCEQNLGHDTMYWYKQDSKKFLKIMFSYNNKELIINETVPNRFSPKSPDKAHLNLHINSLELGDSAVYFCASSQGAHSNTEAFFGQGTRLTVV.